This T cell receptor beta chain was profiled in a study of blood T cells in healthy people across ages. Overall study findings and caveats: The percentage of naive T cells correlated strongly with TCR beta diversity.

Together with a sample-barcoded 5' primer, a J-beta primer mix was included in a second PCR lasting roughly 7 to 11 cycles. TCRdb ran MiXCR on the 5' RACE reads and lists one entry per CDR3 protein. The sample lists approximately 1,700,000 distinct CDR3 sequences, roughly two fifths occurring once. With 9 bases removed from V and 3 bases from J, the gap between germline ends came to 34 bases. Germline V CDR1 and CDR2: SGHRS, YFSETQ. The CDR3 has 19 amino acids. For every donor, a draw yielded roughly 9.3 milliliters of peripheral blood. This clonotype turned up a few times. Its matching antigen is unknown.

The chain carries TRBV5-1 and TRBJ2-7; D may match TRBD1 or TRBD2 (5 bases each). This clonotype was obtained from a human donor in good health. The sample comprised blood. The chain's CDR3 is CATKTPGLLPGPRRYEQYF. In nucleotides, the CDR3 is TGCGCCACCAAAACTCCGGGGCTCCTGCCGGGACCACGACGCTACGAGCAGTACTTC. Based on the CDR3 plus reference TRBV5-1 and TRBJ2-7, the full variable domain is KAGVTQTPRYLIKTRGQQVTLSCSPISGHRSVSWYQQTPGQGLQFLFEYFSETQRNKGNFPGRFSGRQFSNSRSEMNVSTLELGDSALYLCATKTPGLLPGPRRYEQYFGPGTRLTVT.